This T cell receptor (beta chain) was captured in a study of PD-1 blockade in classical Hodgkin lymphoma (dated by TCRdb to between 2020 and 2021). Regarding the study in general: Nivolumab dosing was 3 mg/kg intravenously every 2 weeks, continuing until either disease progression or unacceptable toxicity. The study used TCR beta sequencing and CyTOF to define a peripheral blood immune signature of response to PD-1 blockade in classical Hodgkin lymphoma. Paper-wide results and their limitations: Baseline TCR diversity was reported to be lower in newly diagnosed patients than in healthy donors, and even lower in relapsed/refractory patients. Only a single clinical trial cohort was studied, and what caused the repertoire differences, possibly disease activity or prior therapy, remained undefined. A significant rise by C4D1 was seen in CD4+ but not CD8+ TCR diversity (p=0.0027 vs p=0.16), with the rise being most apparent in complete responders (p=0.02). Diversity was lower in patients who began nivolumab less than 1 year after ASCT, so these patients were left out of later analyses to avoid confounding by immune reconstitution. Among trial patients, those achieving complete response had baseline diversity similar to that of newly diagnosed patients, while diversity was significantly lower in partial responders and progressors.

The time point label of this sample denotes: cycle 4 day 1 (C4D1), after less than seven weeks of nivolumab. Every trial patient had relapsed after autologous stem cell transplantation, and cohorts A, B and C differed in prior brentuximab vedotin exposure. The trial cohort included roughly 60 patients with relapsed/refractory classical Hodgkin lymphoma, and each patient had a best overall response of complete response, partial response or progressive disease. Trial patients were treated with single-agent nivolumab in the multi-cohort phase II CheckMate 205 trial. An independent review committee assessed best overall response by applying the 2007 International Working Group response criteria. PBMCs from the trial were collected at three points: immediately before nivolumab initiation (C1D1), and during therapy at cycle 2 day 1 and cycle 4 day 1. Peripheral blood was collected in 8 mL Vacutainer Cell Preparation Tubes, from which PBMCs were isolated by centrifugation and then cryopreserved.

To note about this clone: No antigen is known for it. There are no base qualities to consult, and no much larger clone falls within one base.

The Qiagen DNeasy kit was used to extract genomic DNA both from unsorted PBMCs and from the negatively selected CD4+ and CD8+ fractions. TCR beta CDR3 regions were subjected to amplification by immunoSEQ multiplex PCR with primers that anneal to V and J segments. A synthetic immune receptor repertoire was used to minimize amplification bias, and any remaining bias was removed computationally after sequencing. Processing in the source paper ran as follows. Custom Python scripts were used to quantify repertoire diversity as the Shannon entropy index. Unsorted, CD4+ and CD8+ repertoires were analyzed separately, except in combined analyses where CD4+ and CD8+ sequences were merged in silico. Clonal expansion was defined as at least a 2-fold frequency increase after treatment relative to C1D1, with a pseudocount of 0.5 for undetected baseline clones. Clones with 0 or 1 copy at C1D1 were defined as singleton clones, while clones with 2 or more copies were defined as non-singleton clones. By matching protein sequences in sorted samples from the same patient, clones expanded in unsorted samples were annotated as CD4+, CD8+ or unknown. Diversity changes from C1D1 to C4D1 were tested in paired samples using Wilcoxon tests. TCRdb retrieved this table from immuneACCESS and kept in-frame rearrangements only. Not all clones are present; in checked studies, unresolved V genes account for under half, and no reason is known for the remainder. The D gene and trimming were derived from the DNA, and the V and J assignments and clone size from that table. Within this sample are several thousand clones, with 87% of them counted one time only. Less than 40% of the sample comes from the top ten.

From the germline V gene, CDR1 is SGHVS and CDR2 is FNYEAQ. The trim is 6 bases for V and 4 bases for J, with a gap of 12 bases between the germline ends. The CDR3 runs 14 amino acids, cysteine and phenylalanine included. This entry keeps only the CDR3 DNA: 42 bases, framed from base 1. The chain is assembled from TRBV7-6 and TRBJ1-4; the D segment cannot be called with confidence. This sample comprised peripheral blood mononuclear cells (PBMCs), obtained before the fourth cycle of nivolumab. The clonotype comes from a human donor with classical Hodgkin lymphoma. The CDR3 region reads CASSPRAFNEKLFF. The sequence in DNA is TGTGCCAGCAGTCCACGGGCCTTTAATGAAAAACTGTTTTTT.